This T cell receptor (beta chain) came from a study of CD8 T cells in Susac syndrome (dated by TCRdb to about 2019). At the level of the whole study: Repertoire sequencing was used to test whether CD8+ T cell activation and differentiation in Susac syndrome was antigen driven. The clonality of the CD8+ T cell repertoire was compared across over 10 healthy donors, some 14 Susac syndrome patients and around 16 multiple sclerosis patients.

RNA was extracted with the RNeasy kit and about 0.5 to 1 ug was reverse transcribed using random hexamers. TCR beta CDR3 regions were amplified with the immunoSEQ multiplex PCR assay covering 54 Vbeta and 13 Jbeta segments. To correct PCR amplification bias, a synthetic template baseline was used for both primer optimization and computational correction. From the authors' description of their analysis: Reads were annotated to V, D and J genes per IMGT and analyzed with immunoSEQ Analyzer, keeping only productive sequences. To calculate clonality, Shannon entropy was normalized by log2 of the number of productive unique sequences and then subtracted from one. Public and private clones were assessed among the 100 most prevalent clones of each patient and control. A clone was defined as Susac-specific if it was absent from the healthy and MS cohorts, from about a thousand published viral clones and from other ImmuneACCESS disease sequences. TCRdb reanalyzed the raw reads on its own, using fastp at Q25 for trimming and MiXCR for clone calling, and kept in-frame beta chains. Rows are combined by CDR3 protein, so each entry shows the most common genes and DNA. V and J calls and clone size were set by TCRdb, not the authors. The sample data list 40,000 to 55,000 distinct CDR3 sequences, and 93% of these were observed just once. The ten largest clones take up roughly 0.5% of the sample.

Taken from cysteine to phenylalanine, the CDR3 has 17 residues. Only the CDR3 region is kept as DNA, spanning 51 bases read in frame from base 1. Based on the germline V gene (reference sequence), the CDR1 and CDR2 sequences are PRHDT and FYEKMQ. Germline trimming amounts to 6 bases on V and 2 bases on J, with 11 as the count of junction bases outside the gene matches. Concerning this clonotype itself: Its recognized antigen is unknown. No base qualities exist here, and no much larger clone lies one base off it.

The paper as a whole reports these results and caveats: The number of individuals in the TCR sequencing and HLA analysis was recognized as being relatively small.

High-throughput TCR beta sequencing profiled peripheral blood CD8+ and CD4+ T cells from healthy donors, Susac syndrome patients and multiple sclerosis patients. Multiple sclerosis controls were treatment-naive patients with stable or active relapsing-remitting disease fulfilling revised McDonald criteria. CD8+ TEMRA cells were enriched by FACS, while bulk CD8+ and CD4+ T cells were purified by magnetic negative isolation. Blood was collected in EDTA tubes and processed within 24 hours, with PBMCs isolated through density gradient centrifugation. PBMCs destined for TCR sequencing were cryopreserved in liquid nitrogen and later thawed in a 37 °C water bath. The sorted or isolated CD4+, CD8+ and CD8+ TEMRA cells had a purity of 90% or higher.

The source of this sequence is a human donor with multiple sclerosis. Sequences were obtained from CD8+ T cells from PBMCs. The chain was built from TRBV13 and TRBJ2-3, and 10 bases in between align with TRBD2. The nucleotide sequence reads TGTGCCAGCAGTTCGCTGGAGCGGGGGGGCTCCACAGATACGCAGTATTTT. This encodes CASSSLERGGSTDTQYF. Joined to the reference TRBV13 and TRBJ2-3 proteins, this CDR3 gives the full variable domain: AAGVIQSPRHLIKEKRETATLKCYPIPRHDTVYWYQQGPGQDPQFLISFYEKMQSDKGSIPDRFSAQQFSDYHSELNMSSLELGDSALYFCASSSLERGGSTDTQYFGPGTRLTVL.